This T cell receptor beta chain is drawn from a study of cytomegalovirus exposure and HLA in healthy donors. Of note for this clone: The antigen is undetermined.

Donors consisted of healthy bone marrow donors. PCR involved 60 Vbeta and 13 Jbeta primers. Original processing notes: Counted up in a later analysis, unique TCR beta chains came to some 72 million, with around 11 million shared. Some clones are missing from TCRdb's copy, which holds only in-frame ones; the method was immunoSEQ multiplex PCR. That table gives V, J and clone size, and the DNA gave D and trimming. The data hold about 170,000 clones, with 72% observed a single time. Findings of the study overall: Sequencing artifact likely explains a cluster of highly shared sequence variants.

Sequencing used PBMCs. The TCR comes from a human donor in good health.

The CDR3 DNA reads as TGCGCCAGCAGCGCAGGGGGTAGAGCAGATACGCAGTATTTT. As protein: CASSAGGRADTQYF. The rearrangement uses TRBV5-1 and TRBJ2-3, with 7 bases lining up with TRBD1. Germline assignment: CDR1 SGHRS and CDR2 YFSETQ. There are 14 residues in the CDR3. Losses at the gene ends were 4 bases for V and 4 bases for J; bases not matched to a gene: 6. Complete variable domain (other parts from reference TRBV5-1 and TRBJ2-3): KAGVTQTPRYLIKTRGQQVTLSCSPISGHRSVSWYQQTPGQGLQFLFEYFSETQRNKGNFPGRFSGRQFSNSRSEMNVSTLELGDSALYLCASSAGGRADTQYFGPGTRLTVL.